This TCR beta chain is drawn from a study of T-cell memory formation after mild COVID-19. Study findings and constraints: CD8+ contracting clones occupied EMRA, while CD4+ ones occupied mainly CM and EM. A second wave expanding day 15 to 37 was CD4+-biased; contracting clones were balanced.

Looked up from germline, CDR1 is SGHTA and CDR2 is FQGTGA. Trimming took 8 bases from V and 7 from J, leaving 12 bases between them. The CDR3 has 13 amino acids. Via MiXCR, TCRdb re-called the 5' RACE reads, giving one row per CDR3 protein. The sample holds 290,000 or so distinct CDR3 sequences; less than 20% are singletons and the top ten take around 21%. There are a few counts of this clonotype. Its antigen is as yet unknown. This sequence joins TRBV7-3 and TRBJ1-6; no clear D. The clonotype originates from a man in his late teens or twenties who had mild COVID-19 (a few samples of this study predate the infection). Cell type and time point are not known. Source material: PBMCs or a T cell subset sorted from them (not recorded which). In DNA, the CDR3 is TGTGCCAGCTCCCCAGGTCGAAATTCACCCCTCCACTTT. Protein product: CASSPGRNSPLHF.